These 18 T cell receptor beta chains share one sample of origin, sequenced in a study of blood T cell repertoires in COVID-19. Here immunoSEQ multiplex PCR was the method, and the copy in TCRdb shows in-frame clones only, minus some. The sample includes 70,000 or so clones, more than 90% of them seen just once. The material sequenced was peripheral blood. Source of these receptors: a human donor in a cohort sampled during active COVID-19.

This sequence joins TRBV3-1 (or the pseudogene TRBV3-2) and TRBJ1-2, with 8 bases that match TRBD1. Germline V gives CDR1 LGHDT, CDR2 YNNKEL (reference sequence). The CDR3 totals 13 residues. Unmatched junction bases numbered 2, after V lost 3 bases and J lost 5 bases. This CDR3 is CASSQQGAYGYTF. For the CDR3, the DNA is TGTGCCAGCAGCCAGCAGGGGGCGTATGGCTACACCTTC.

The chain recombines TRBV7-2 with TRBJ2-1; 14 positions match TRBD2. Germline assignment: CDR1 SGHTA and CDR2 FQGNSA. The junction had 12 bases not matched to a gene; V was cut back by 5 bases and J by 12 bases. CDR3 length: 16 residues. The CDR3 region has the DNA TGTGCCAGCAGCGGCCGCCCGGGACTAGCGGGAGCTGCGCAGTTCTTC. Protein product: CASSGRPGLAGAAQFF.

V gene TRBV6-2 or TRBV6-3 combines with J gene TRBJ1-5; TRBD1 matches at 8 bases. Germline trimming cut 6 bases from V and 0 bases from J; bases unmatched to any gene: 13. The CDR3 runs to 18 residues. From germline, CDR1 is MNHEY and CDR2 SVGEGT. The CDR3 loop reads CASSRTGTQSYSNQPQHF. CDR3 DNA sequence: TGTGCCAGCAGCAGGACAGGGACGCAGAGTTATAGCAATCAGCCCCAGCATTTT.

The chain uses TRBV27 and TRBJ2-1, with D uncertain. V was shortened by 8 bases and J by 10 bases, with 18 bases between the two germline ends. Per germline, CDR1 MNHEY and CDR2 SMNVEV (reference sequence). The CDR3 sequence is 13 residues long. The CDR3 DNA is TGTGCCAGCGGCCAGAAGAGGTCTCGCGAGCAGTTCTTC. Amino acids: CASGQKRSREQFF.

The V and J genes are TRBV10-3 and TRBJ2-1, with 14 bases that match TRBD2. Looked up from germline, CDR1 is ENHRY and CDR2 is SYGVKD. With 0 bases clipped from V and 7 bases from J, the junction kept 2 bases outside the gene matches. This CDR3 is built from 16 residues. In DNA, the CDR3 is TGTGCCATCAGTGAGTCGACTAGCGGGAGGGGGAATGAGCAGTTCTTC. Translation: CAISESTSGRGNEQFF.

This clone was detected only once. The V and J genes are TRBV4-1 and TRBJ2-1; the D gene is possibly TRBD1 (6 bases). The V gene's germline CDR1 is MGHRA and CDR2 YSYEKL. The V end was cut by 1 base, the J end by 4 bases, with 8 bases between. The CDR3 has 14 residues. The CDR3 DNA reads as TGCGCCAGCAGCCAAGTCGGACAGTACAATGAGCAGTTCTTC. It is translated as CASSQVGQYNEQFF.

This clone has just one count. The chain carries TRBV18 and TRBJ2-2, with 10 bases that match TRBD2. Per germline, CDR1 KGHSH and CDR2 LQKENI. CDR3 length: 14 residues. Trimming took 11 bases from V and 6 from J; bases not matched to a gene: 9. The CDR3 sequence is CADAASGRAGELFF. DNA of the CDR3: TGTGCCGACGCGGCTAGCGGGAGAGCCGGGGAGCTGTTTTTT.

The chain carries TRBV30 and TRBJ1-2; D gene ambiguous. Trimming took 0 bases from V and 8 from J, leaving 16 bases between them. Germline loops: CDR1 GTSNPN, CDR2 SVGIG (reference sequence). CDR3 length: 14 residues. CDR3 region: CAWSVVATSWGYTF. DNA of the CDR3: TGTGCCTGGAGTGTGGTAGCTACTTCGTGGGGCTACACCTTC.

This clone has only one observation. In nucleotides, the CDR3 is TGTGCCAGCAGTCCCGGGACAGGGGGCGCCGAGACCCAGTACTTC. Translation gives CASSPGTGGAETQYF. This sequence joins TRBV27 and TRBJ2-5; the match to TRBD1 covers 12 bases. Unmatched junction bases numbered 6, after V lost 5 bases and J lost 5 bases. Germline CDR1 reads MNHEY; CDR2 reads SMNVEV (reference sequence). This CDR3 comprises 15 residues.

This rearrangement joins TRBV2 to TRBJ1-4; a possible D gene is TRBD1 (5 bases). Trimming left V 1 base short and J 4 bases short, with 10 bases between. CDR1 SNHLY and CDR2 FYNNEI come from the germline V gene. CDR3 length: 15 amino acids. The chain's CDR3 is CASSEGGLSNEKLFF. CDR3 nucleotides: TGTGCCAGCAGTGAAGGGGGCTTAAGTAATGAAAAACTGTTTTTT.

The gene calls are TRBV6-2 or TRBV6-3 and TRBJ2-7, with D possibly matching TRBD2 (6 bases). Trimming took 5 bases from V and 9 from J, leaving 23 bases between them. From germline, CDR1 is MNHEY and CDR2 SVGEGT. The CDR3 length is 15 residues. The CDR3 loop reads CASSNPVVGGHGQYF. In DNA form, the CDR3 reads TGTGCCAGCAGTAACCCCGTCGTGGGGGGTCACGGGCAGTACTTC.

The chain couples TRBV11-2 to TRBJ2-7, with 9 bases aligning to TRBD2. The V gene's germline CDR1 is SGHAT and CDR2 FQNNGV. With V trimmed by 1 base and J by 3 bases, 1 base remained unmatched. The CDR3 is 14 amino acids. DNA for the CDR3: TGTGCCAGCAGCTTAGGACTAGCGGACTACGAGCAGTACTTC. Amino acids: CASSLGLADYEQYF.

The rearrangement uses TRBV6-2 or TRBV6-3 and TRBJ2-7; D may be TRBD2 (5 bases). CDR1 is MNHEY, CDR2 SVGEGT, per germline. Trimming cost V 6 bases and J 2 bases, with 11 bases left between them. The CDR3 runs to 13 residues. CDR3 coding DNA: TGTGCCAGCAGCCCTCCCGGGACCTACGAGCAGTACTTC. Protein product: CASSPPGTYEQYF.

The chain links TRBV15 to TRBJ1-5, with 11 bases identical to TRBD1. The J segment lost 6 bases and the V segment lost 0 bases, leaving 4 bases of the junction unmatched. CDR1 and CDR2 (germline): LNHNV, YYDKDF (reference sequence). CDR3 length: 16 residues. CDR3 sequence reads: CATSRDRTGGGQPQHF. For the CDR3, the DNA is TGTGCCACCAGCAGAGACCGGACAGGGGGCGGTCAGCCCCAGCATTTT.

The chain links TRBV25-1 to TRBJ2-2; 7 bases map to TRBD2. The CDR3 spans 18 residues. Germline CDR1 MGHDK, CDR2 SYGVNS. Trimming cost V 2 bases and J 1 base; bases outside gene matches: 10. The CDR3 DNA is TGTGCCAGCAGTGAAGGTGATTGGTCTAGCGGGAACACCGGGGAGCTGTTTTTT. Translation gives CASSEGDWSSGNTGELFF.

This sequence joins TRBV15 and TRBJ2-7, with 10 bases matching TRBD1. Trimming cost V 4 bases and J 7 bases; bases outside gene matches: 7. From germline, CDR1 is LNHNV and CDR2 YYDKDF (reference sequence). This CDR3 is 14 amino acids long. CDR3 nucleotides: TGTGCCACCAGCAACCGACAGGGGGCTTGGGAGCAGTACTTC. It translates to CATSNRQGAWEQYF.

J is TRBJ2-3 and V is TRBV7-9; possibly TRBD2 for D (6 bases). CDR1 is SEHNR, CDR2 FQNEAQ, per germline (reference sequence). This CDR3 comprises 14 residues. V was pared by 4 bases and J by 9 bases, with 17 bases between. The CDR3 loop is CASSSDGTVGTQYF. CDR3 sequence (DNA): TGTGCCAGCAGCTCGGACGGGACTGTCGGGACGCAGTATTTT.

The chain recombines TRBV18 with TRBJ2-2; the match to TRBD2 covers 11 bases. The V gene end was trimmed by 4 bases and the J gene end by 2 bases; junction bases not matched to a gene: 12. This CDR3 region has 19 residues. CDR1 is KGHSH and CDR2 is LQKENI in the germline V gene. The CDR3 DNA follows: TGTGCCAGCTCACAAACACGACCGGGACTAGCGGTTAACACCGGGGAGCTGTTTTTT. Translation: CASSQTRPGLAVNTGELFF.